The rows below give T cell receptor beta chains drawn from one sample of a study of blood T cell repertoires in COVID-19. Measured with immunoSEQ multiplex PCR; TCRdb has only the in-frame clones, and not every one. Of just over 65,000 clones listed, around nine tenths are singletons. The sequencing input was peripheral blood. The receptors derive from a man aged 55-75 years with acute or convalescent COVID-19. Each CDR3 is given with its conserved first and last residue. D genes are given only for firm matches. Not all rows give a size; the values are once, few, many and, for expanded clones, a class.

size	D	J	V	DNA	CDR3
-	TRBD1	TRBJ1-2	TRBV11-2	TGTGCCAGCAGCTTGAGCACAGGGGACGGTGGCTACACCTTC	CASSLSTGDGGYTF
-	TRBD2	TRBJ2-1	TRBV7-2	TGTGCCAGCAGCCCCATGAGCGGGGCGGAGTACAATGAGCAGTTCTTC	CASSPMSGAEYNEQFF
-	TRBD2	TRBJ2-7	TRBV10-2	TGCGCCAGCAACCCTACTAGCGGAAGCTCCTACGAGCAGTACTTC	CASNPTSGSSYEQYF
-	-	TRBJ1-2	TRBV6-5	TGTGCCAGTGGGCGGGGAAACTATGGCTACACCTTC	CASGRGNYGYTF
-	-	TRBJ1-5	TRBV6-5	TGTGCCAGCATCTTGGCCCCTAATCAGCCCCAGCATTTT	CASILAPNQPQHF
-	-	TRBJ1-2	TRBV2	TGTGCCAGCAGTGATCCGGGACAATATGGCTACACCTTC	CASSDPGQYGYTF
-	TRBD1	TRBJ1-1	TRBV6-1	TGTGCCAGCAGTGATGGGACAGTAAAACTTGAAGCTTTCTTT	CASSDGTVKLEAFF
-	-	TRBJ2-1	TRBV11-2	TGTGCCAGCAGCTTCAGGGGAGACTCCTACAATGAGCAGTTCTTC	CASSFRGDSYNEQFF
-	-	TRBJ1-2	TRBV5-1	TGCGCCAGCAGCTTTAGTATAAGGGGCCAAATGAATGCCTATGGCTACACCTTC	CASSFSIRGQMNAYGYTF
-	-	TRBJ1-1	TRBV15	TGTGCCACCAGCAGAGAACCGGGTACCACTGAAGCTTTCTTT	CATSREPGTTEAFF
-	TRBD2	TRBJ2-5	TRBV7-7	TGTGCTAGCAGCCTCCTGGGACGGGGGGGCCCCCAGACCCAGTACTTC	CASSLLGRGGPQTQYF
-	TRBD1	TRBJ1-5	TRBV29-1	TGCAGCGTTGGACAGGGTAGCAATCAGCCCCAGCATTTT	CSVGQGSNQPQHF
-	TRBD1	TRBJ1-1	TRBV7-9	TGTGCCAGCAGCTTCACAGGGGGCACTGAAGCTTTCTTT	CASSFTGGTEAFF
-	-	TRBJ2-2	TRBV5-6	TGTGCCAGCAGCTTATCGCGGGGAGCCGGGGAGCTGTTTTTT	CASSLSRGAGELFF
-	-	TRBJ1-1	TRBV7-3	TGTGCCAGCAGCCTCTTGGCGGCGAACACTGAAGCTTTCTTT	CASSLLAANTEAFF
-	-	TRBJ2-7	TRBV12-3/TRBV12-4	TGTGCCAGCAGGATGCAGGGGCCTTACAAGCAGTACTTC	CASRMQGPYKQYF
-	-	TRBJ1-6	TRBV6-5	TGTGCCAGCAGTTACAGCCCCGGGGATTCACCCCTCCACTTT	CASSYSPGDSPLHF
-	-	TRBJ1-1	TRBV12-2	TGTGCAAGTCGCTTAGCGTTCCCCCCAGGGGCGACACTAGAAGGAGCTTTCTTT	CASRLAFPPGATLEGAFF
few	-	TRBJ1-3	TRBV5-1	TGCGCCAGCAGGCCAGGAAGGGGAAACACCATATATTTT	CASRPGRGNTIYF
once	TRBD1	TRBJ2-7	TRBV6-5	TGTGCCAGCACGCGGACAGGGTACGAGCAGTACTTC	CASTRTGYEQYF
-	-	TRBJ1-3	TRBV11-2	TGTGCCAGCAGTGTGGACAGTAAAAGGAACACCATATATTTT	CASSVDSKRNTIYF
once	-	TRBJ2-1	TRBV9	TGTGCCAGCAGCCCGGGTTTTATGGGAGGCGAGCAGTTCTTC	CASSPGFMGGEQFF